The present entry profiles one T cell receptor (beta chain) with its context. What it recognizes is unknown. The sample belongs to a study of prognosis after radiotherapy for stage I lung cancer. Across the whole study: Among the non-small cell lung cancer patients, all were considered medically inoperable.

Study observations and caveats: TRBV and TRBJ gene usage reportedly differed between patients with and without metastases. Patients given stereotactic body radiation therapy showed fewer unique TCR clones afterward, median around 10,000 versus 6,900.

Using two-round multiplex PCR, the authors amplified TCR beta CDR3 from genomic DNA. Individual primers that were specific to each TRBV and TRBJ gene served in first-round PCR. Second-round PCR used universal primers. TCRdb processed the multiplex PCR reads anew with MiXCR; each CDR3 protein has one entry. This sample yields 30,000 to 40,000 distinct CDR3 sequences, of which less than 40% are seen a single time; approximately 17% belongs to the top ten. Sequencing used PBMCs, obtained before or after stereotactic body radiation therapy (not recorded which). This sequence originates from a donor aged 50 or older with non-small cell lung cancer.

The CDR3 DNA sequence: TGCGCCAGCAGCTTGTACAGGTCCGACACCGGGGAGCTGTTTTTT. Its protein product is CASSLYRSDTGELFF. The V call is TRBV5-1, the J call TRBJ2-2; D is perhaps TRBD1 (5 bases). In germline, CDR1 is SGHRS, CDR2 YFSETQ. Trimming pared 1 base from V and 3 bases from J, leaving 10 bases between. CDR3 length: 15 amino acids.